The 23 T cell receptor beta chains below come from one sample, sequenced in a study of neoadjuvant anti-PD-1 for oral cavity cancer. This table comes from immunoSEQ multiplex PCR, and its TCRdb copy is limited to in-frame clones, with some not included. The sample carries roughly 6,600 clones, around 40% recorded once. Sequencing used tumor tissue, obtained before nivolumab (anti-PD-1) treatment. The receptors derive from a person aged 35-79 years with oral cavity squamous cell carcinoma.

V gene TRBV13 combines with J gene TRBJ2-5, with D possibly matching TRBD2 (7 bases). Per germline, CDR1 PRHDT and CDR2 FYEKMQ (reference sequence). The V end lost 2 bases, the J end lost 1 base, and 11 bases lay between the germline ends. The CDR3 spans 15 residues. As DNA, the CDR3 is TGTGCCAGCAGCTTAAAGGGGGGGGGCCAAGAGACCCAGTACTTC. Residues: CASSLKGGGQETQYF.

V usage is TRBV4-3 and J usage is TRBJ2-1; 7 bases are a match to TRBD2. Germline CDR1 is LGHNA and CDR2 is YSLEER. The CDR3 totals 15 residues. V lost 0 bases, J lost 3 bases, and 2 bases stayed unmatched. CDR3 DNA sequence: TGCGCCAGCAGCCAAGATTCGGGGGGCTACAATGAGCAGTTCTTC. It codes for CASSQDSGGYNEQFF.

In this sample, this clone turned up a few times. The CDR3 region has the DNA TGTGCCAGCAGCTTAGGCGACACTTTTTATCAGCCCCAGCATTTT. Translated: CASSLGDTFYQPQHF. The V and J genes are TRBV11-2 and TRBJ1-5; no firm D call. The CDR3 length is 15 residues. V shed 1 base and J shed 5 bases, with 12 bases lying between them. Per germline, CDR1 SGHAT and CDR2 FQNNGV.

The V and J genes are TRBV5-8 and TRBJ1-5; a weak D match, TRBD1 (6 bases). The CDR3 covers 15 residues. V lost 2 bases to trimming and J lost 6 bases, with 15 bases between them. The germline V gene encodes CDR1 SGHTS and CDR2 YDEGEE. The CDR3, as DNA: TGTGCCAGCAGCTTTCAGGGGCGGTTTGGTCAGCCCCAGCATTTT. Translation gives CASSFQGRFGQPQHF.

This clone was seen only a few times. The chain joins TRBV27 to TRBJ1-1; 12 bases map to TRBD1. Germline CDR1 is MNHEY and CDR2 is SMNVEV (reference sequence). The CDR3 covers 17 residues. Losses at the gene ends were 4 bases for V and 5 bases for J; bases not matched to a gene: 11. CDR3 region: CASSSAGTGGPGTEAFF. In DNA form, the CDR3 reads TGTGCCAGCAGTTCCGCCGGGACAGGGGGCCCTGGGACTGAAGCTTTCTTT.

The J gene is TRBJ2-3, the V gene TRBV18; D gene uncertain. Trimming removed 3 bases at V and 2 bases at J, with 9 bases between. Germline CDR1 reads KGHSH; CDR2 reads LQKENI. This CDR3 is 14 amino acids long. CDR3 DNA: TGTGCCAGCTCACCTGGACGGAACACAGATACGCAGTATTTT. Its protein is CASSPGRNTDTQYF.

This clone appeared a few times. The V gene is TRBV7-9, the J gene TRBJ1-4; TRBD1 matches 7 bases. The CDR3 runs 16 residues. Germline V gene sequence: CDR1 SEHNR, CDR2 FQNEAQ (reference sequence). Unmatched junction bases numbered 7, after V lost 1 base and J lost 5 bases. CDR3 sequence (DNA): TGTGCCAGCAGCTTAGGCCGGACAGGCGAGAATGAAAAACTGTTTTTT. This encodes CASSLGRTGENEKLFF.

The J gene is TRBJ2-5, the V gene TRBV7-2; D perhaps matches TRBD2 (5 bases). Germline V gene data show CDR1 as SGHTA and CDR2 as FQGNSA. Deletions cut 1 base from V and 7 bases from J, with 13 bases between. There are 14 residues in the CDR3. CDR3 sequence (DNA): TGTGCCAGCAGCTTAGATTCTAGCATATCGACCCAGTACTTC. This translates into CASSLDSSISTQYF.

V and J are TRBV6-1 and TRBJ1-1; D remains ambiguous. This CDR3 comprises 14 residues. The V end lost 5 bases, the J end lost 8 bases, and 18 bases lay between the germline ends. CDR1 is MNHNS and CDR2 is SASEGT in the germline V gene. The CDR3 nucleotides are TGTGCCAGCAGTCACATCATCCCCGACCCCGAAGCTTTCTTT. Translation: CASSHIIPDPEAFF.

The genes are TRBV7-2 and TRBJ1-5; D unclear. V was trimmed by 1 base and J by 7 bases, leaving 8 bases between them. The CDR3 has 13 residues. Per the germline V gene, CDR1 is SGHTA and CDR2 is FQGNSA. CDR3 DNA: TGTGCCAGCAGCTTAGTAAGGGAGCAGCCCCAGCATTTT. Protein product: CASSLVREQPQHF.

The chain is built from TRBV2 and TRBJ1-6; tentatively, D is TRBD1 (6 bases). The CDR3 totals 16 residues. Germline values: CDR1 SNHLY, CDR2 FYNNEI. V lost 4 bases and J 6 bases, leaving 16 bases between the germline ends. The CDR3 nucleotides read TGTGCCAGCAGTGCAAGCGACAGGTCCGCTAATTCACCCCTCCACTTT. It yields the protein CASSASDRSANSPLHF.

The gene calls are TRBV5-4 and TRBJ2-5; no reliable D call. The V gene lost 0 bases and the J gene lost 0 bases, with 3 bases spanning the gap. From germline, CDR1 is SGHNT and CDR2 YYREEE (reference sequence). The CDR3 length is 13 residues. The CDR3 is CASSLDNQETQYF. In DNA form, the CDR3 reads TGTGCCAGCAGCTTGGACAACCAAGAGACCCAGTACTTC.

In its sample, this clone is medium-sized. The genes are TRBV5-4 and TRBJ2-3; 7 nucleotides line up with TRBD2. V dropped 0 bases and J dropped 4; count of bases not matched to a gene: 11. Germline loops: CDR1 SGHNT, CDR2 YYREEE (reference sequence). The CDR3 has 17 amino acids. The CDR3 is CASSLAGSGFGADTQYF. The CDR3 region has the DNA TGTGCCAGCAGCTTGGCGGGTAGCGGGTTTGGGGCAGATACGCAGTATTTT.

This clone showed up just a few times. V is TRBV7-3 and J is TRBJ2-3; D perhaps matches TRBD2 (6 bases). The CDR3 spans 16 residues. Germline lookup yields CDR1 SGHTA and CDR2 FQGTGA. Trimming left V 3 bases short and J 0 bases short, with 13 bases between. The CDR3 loop is CASSLLGGTSTDTQYF. CDR3 nucleotides: TGTGCCAGCAGCTTGTTGGGCGGGACTAGCACAGATACGCAGTATTTT.

This CDR3 reads CAISETTVTEAFF. The CDR3 nucleotides read TGTGCCATCAGTGAAACGACAGTCACTGAAGCTTTCTTT. V is TRBV10-3 and J is TRBJ1-1; weak D call: TRBD1 (5 bases). Germline values: CDR1 ENHRY, CDR2 SYGVKD. The CDR3 has 13 amino acids. Trimming removed 3 bases at V and 4 bases at J, with 9 bases between.

CDR3 loop: CASSLGEIGSPLHF. CDR3 nucleotide sequence: TGCGCCAGCAGCCTGGGTGAGATTGGGTCACCCCTCCACTTT. The gene calls are TRBV5-1 and TRBJ1-6; D is unresolved. V was clipped by 4 bases and J by 10 bases, with 15 bases between them. There are 14 residues in the CDR3. CDR1 SGHRS and CDR2 YFSETQ come from the germline V gene.

This chain joins TRBV18 and TRBJ2-7; TRBD1 aligns across 7 bases. The CDR3 totals 15 residues. Germline assignment: CDR1 KGHSH and CDR2 LQKENI. Trimming cost V 3 bases and J 0 bases; bases outside gene matches: 5. The CDR3 bases are TGTGCCAGCTCACCCTTGGGACAGTCCTCCTACGAGCAGTACTTC. Its protein product is CASSPLGQSSYEQYF.

The rearrangement uses TRBV18 and TRBJ2-5; D is perhaps TRBD1 (5 bases). The CDR3 is 17 amino acids. Germline CDR1 is KGHSH and CDR2 is LQKENI. V was clipped by 3 bases and J by 2 bases, with 19 bases between them. This CDR3 is CASSPQGVGLIQETQYF. In nucleotides, the CDR3 is TGTGCCAGCTCACCCCAAGGGGTAGGGCTGATTCAAGAGACCCAGTACTTC.

The sample holds a few counts of this clone. J is TRBJ1-2 and V is TRBV2, with D tentatively TRBD1 (6 bases). There are 14 residues in the CDR3. The V and J ends lost 6 bases and 0 bases respectively, with 11 bases between them. CDR1 is SNHLY, CDR2 FYNNEI, per germline. The CDR3 loop is CASRRDTTNYGYTF. The CDR3 DNA reads TGTGCCAGCAGGAGGGACACCACTAACTATGGCTACACCTTC.

The chain has TRBV18 and TRBJ2-3, with TRBD2 matching 13 bases. The V gene's germline CDR1 is KGHSH and CDR2 LQKENI. J gave up 0 bases and V 6 bases, and 6 bases lay outside the gene matches. The CDR3 spans 17 residues. In nucleotides, the CDR3 is TGTGCCAGCTCTTCGGGACTAGCGGGGATCAGCACAGATACGCAGTATTTT. This translates into CASSSGLAGISTDTQYF.

The rearrangement uses TRBV4-1 and TRBJ2-5, with D unresolved. The germline V gene has CDR1 MGHRA and CDR2 YSYEKL. V lost 3 bases and J lost 1, with 18 bases in between. The CDR3 is 17 residues long. The CDR3 region has the DNA TGCGCCAGCAGCCAGGGTCATGGAAGCCTCACCCAAGAGACCCAGTACTTC. The encoded protein is CASSQGHGSLTQETQYF.

The count of this clone is one. The chain combines TRBV6-6 with TRBJ1-4, with 8 bases that match TRBD1. The CDR3 is 14 amino acids. Germline trimming cut 0 bases from V and 10 bases from J; bases unmatched to any gene: 4. Germline CDR1 reads MNHNY; CDR2 reads SVGAGI (reference sequence). The CDR3 region is CASSYSNRGVKLFF. CDR3 DNA sequence: TGTGCCAGCAGTTACTCGAACAGGGGGGTAAAACTGTTTTTT.

This chain uses TRBV7-2 with TRBJ2-7, with 7 bases matching TRBD1. The V gene end was trimmed by 4 bases and the J gene end by 3 bases; junction bases not matched to a gene: 9. CDR1 and CDR2 from the germline V gene are SGHTA and FQGNSA. The CDR3 covers 15 residues. The CDR3 sequence: CASSSDRTGVYEQYF. The CDR3 DNA reads as TGTGCCAGCAGCTCAGACAGGACAGGAGTCTACGAGCAGTACTTC. Drawing the rest from reference TRBV7-2 and TRBJ2-7, the complete variable domain is GAGVSQSPSNKVTEKGKDVELRCDPISGHTALYWYRQSLGQGLEFLIYFQGNSAPDKSGLPSDRFSAERTGGSVSTLTIQRTQQEDSAVYLCASSSDRTGVYEQYFGPGTRLTVT.